This T cell receptor beta chain was recovered during a study of post-analysis software for immune sequencing data. General study points: Analysis by F measure revealed that same-batch samples clustered strongly together. Versus controls, multiple sclerosis patients showed significantly lower diversity (normalized Chao1). TRBV segments more frequent in patients than in controls numbered roughly 5 and included TRBV5-6, TRBV5-1 and TRBV20-1.

Unique-molecular-identifier-tagged TCR beta cDNA libraries were used. Starting from approximately 0.95 to 9.8 million T cells, the study yielded 460,000 or so cDNA molecules. TCRdb ran MiXCR on the PCR reads and lists one entry per CDR3 protein. Of 750,000 to 950,000 distinct CDR3 sequences listed, around 46% are singletons. On this clonotype: The antigen is unknown.

Trimming removed 5 bases from V and 6 bases from J, with 20 bases in between. Germline CDR1 MGHDK, CDR2 SYGVNS. The CDR3 is 16 residues long. This TCR came from a girl aged 5-17 years with multiple sclerosis. Source material: blood. The chain is built from TRBV25-1 and TRBJ2-1; maybe TRBD2 (6 bases). The CDR3 nucleotides read TGTGCCAGCAGTTCCGCACGGGGGTGGTTTAGCAATGAGCAGTTCTTC. This sequence encodes CASSSARGWFSNEQFF.